This is a list of T cell receptor beta chains from one sample in a study of CD8 T cells in ankylosing spondylitis. TCRdb reanalysed the 5' RACE reads using MiXCR and keeps one entry per CDR3 protein. This sample has roughly 230,000 distinct CDR3 sequences, with roughly 10% found just once. Sequenced material: blood, either unsorted or a sorted T cell fraction (not recorded which). These receptors were collected from a male donor with ankylosing spondylitis or in good health (not recorded which). CDR3s include the opening cysteine and the closing phenylalanine or tryptophan. A D gene is named only where the DNA matches it firmly. Size is omitted from some rows. Given values are once, few, many or a class for expanded clones.

J: TRBJ1-6; D: -; V: TRBV7-6; size: many; DNA: TGTGCCAGCAGCTTAGTCTGGGGGGCTGGGAATTCACCCCTCCACTTT; CDR3: CASSLVWGAGNSPLHF
J: TRBJ1-2; D: TRBD1; V: TRBV25-1; size: many; DNA: TGTGCCAGCAGTGAAGCGGGGGACAGGGATTCCCTGTATGGCTACACCTTC; CDR3: CASSEAGDRDSLYGYTF
J: TRBJ2-1; D: -; V: TRBV5-3; size: -; DNA: TGTGCCAGAAGCTTGGGCGCACCTACCTACAATGAGCAGTTCTTC; CDR3: CARSLGAPTYNEQFF
J: TRBJ2-7; D: TRBD2; V: TRBV15; size: many; DNA: TGTGCCACCAGCAGAATCGGAATAGCGGGGTTGAACGAGCAGTACTTC; CDR3: CATSRIGIAGLNEQYF
J: TRBJ1-5; D: TRBD1; V: TRBV6-1; size: many; DNA: TGTGCCAGCAGTGAAACCAACCCGCTCAGGGGGCTCGATCAGCCCCAGCATTTT; CDR3: CASSETNPLRGLDQPQHF
J: TRBJ1-4; D: -; V: TRBV25-1; size: few; DNA: TGTGCCAGCAGTCCGACCCTAACAGGGTTCGGTGAAAAACTGTTTTTT; CDR3: CASSPTLTGFGEKLFF
J: TRBJ1-2; D: -; V: TRBV7-9; size: few; DNA: TGTGCCAGCAGCTTATCGGACGGAGAGGGCTATGGCTACACCTTC; CDR3: CASSLSDGEGYGYTF
J: TRBJ2-7; D: -; V: TRBV15; size: many; DNA: TGTGCCACCAGCAACGCCGGATTACGCGAGCAGTACTTC; CDR3: CATSNAGLREQYF
J: TRBJ2-2; D: -; V: TRBV29-1; size: many; DNA: TGCAGCGTCTTGCGAGGGGACACCGGGGAGCTGTTTTTT; CDR3: CSVLRGDTGELFF
J: TRBJ2-7; D: -; V: TRBV28; size: many; DNA: TGCGCCAGCAGCTTCAGCTCCTACGAGCAGTACTTC; CDR3: CASSFSSYEQYF
J: TRBJ2-1; D: -; V: TRBV5-1; size: many; DNA: TGCGCCAGCAGCTTGGGTGGCACCTCGTCCTACAATGAGCAGTTCTTC; CDR3: CASSLGGTSSYNEQFF
J: TRBJ1-1; D: -; V: TRBV29-1; size: many; DNA: TGCAGCGTTGCCCGCGACGGTATTAACACTGAAGCTTTCTTT; CDR3: CSVARDGINTEAFF
J: TRBJ2-7; D: -; V: TRBV6-2/TRBV6-3; size: many; DNA: TGTGCCAGCAGCGACCGGTCCGGGGACTACGAGCAGTACTTC; CDR3: CASSDRSGDYEQYF
J: TRBJ2-1; D: TRBD2; V: TRBV6-2/TRBV6-3; size: -; DNA: TGTGCCAGCAGTTACGGGGGGGGCTCCTACAATGAGCAGTTCTTC; CDR3: CASSYGGGSYNEQFF
J: TRBJ1-2; D: -; V: TRBV12-3/TRBV12-4; size: many; DNA: TGTGCCAGCACCGTGGACGGGAGATGGAGCTACACCTTC; CDR3: CASTVDGRWSYTF
J: TRBJ2-5; D: -; V: TRBV10-1; size: -; DNA: TGCGCCAGCAGTGAGTCTCCAGGGAGGGAGACCCAGTACTTC; CDR3: CASSESPGRETQYF
J: TRBJ2-7; D: -; V: TRBV12-3/TRBV12-4; size: many; DNA: TGTGCCAGCAGTCCCGGGGGCTCCGAGCAGTACTTC; CDR3: CASSPGGSEQYF
J: TRBJ1-5; D: -; V: TRBV7-2; size: many; DNA: TGTGCCAGCAGCTTAAACCAAGGGGGGCCCCAGCATTTT; CDR3: CASSLNQGGPQHF
J: TRBJ1-4; D: TRBD1; V: TRBV2; size: many; DNA: TGTGCCAGCAGCCCCTTGGACAGGCGTCCTGAAAAACTGTTTTTT; CDR3: CASSPLDRRPEKLFF
J: TRBJ2-3; D: -; V: TRBV20-1; size: many; DNA: TGCAGTGCTAGGCGAGATACGCAGTATTTT; CDR3: CSARRDTQYF
J: TRBJ1-2; D: TRBD1; V: TRBV5-1; size: many; DNA: TGCGCCAGCAGCTACGGGACAGAGAACTATGGCTACACCTTC; CDR3: CASSYGTENYGYTF
J: TRBJ2-1; D: -; V: TRBV5-1; size: many; DNA: TGCGCCAGCAGCTTGGCAGGCCTCCCCTGGGATATCTCCTACAATGAGCAGTTCTTC; CDR3: CASSLAGLPWDISYNEQFF
J: TRBJ2-5; D: -; V: TRBV20-1; size: many; DNA: TGCAGTGTCACAAAGCCAGGACACCAAGAGACCCAGTACTTC; CDR3: CSVTKPGHQETQYF
J: TRBJ2-1; D: -; V: TRBV4-1; size: many; DNA: TGCGCCAGCAATGAAGGGGGGCTATACAATGAGCAGTTCTTC; CDR3: CASNEGGLYNEQFF
J: TRBJ2-1; D: -; V: TRBV7-9; size: -; DNA: TGTGCCAGCAGCGTCCAGCGGGCGTACAATGAGCAGTTCTTC; CDR3: CASSVQRAYNEQFF
J: TRBJ2-1; D: TRBD2; V: TRBV4-1; size: -; DNA: TGCGCCAGCAGCCAAGATTACCGGGGGGGATACAATGAGCAGTTCTTC; CDR3: CASSQDYRGGYNEQFF
J: TRBJ2-6; D: TRBD2; V: TRBV5-1; size: many; DNA: TGCGCCAGCAGCTCACCCGGGACTACCAGCTCTGGGGCCAACGTCCTGACTTTC; CDR3: CASSSPGTTSSGANVLTF
J: TRBJ1-2; D: -; V: TRBV7-2; size: many; DNA: TGTGCCAGCAGCTTAGCTGGATTTGACAGTAGCTATGGCTACACCTTC; CDR3: CASSLAGFDSSYGYTF
J: TRBJ2-5; D: -; V: TRBV7-2; size: many; DNA: TGTGCCAGCAGCTTATTCGCGCGAGAGACCCAGTACTTC; CDR3: CASSLFARETQYF
J: TRBJ2-1; D: -; V: TRBV3-1; size: many; DNA: TGTGCCAGCAGCAGTCCCGGTCCCTACAATGAGCAGTTCTTC; CDR3: CASSSPGPYNEQFF
J: TRBJ2-3; D: TRBD2; V: TRBV7-6; size: -; DNA: TGTGCCAGCAGCTTAGCGGGACTAAGCGGAGATACGCAGTATTTT; CDR3: CASSLAGLSGDTQYF
J: TRBJ2-5; D: -; V: TRBV29-1; size: few; DNA: TGCAGCGTTCTTCCCCAAGAGACCCAGTACTTC; CDR3: CSVLPQETQYF
J: TRBJ2-7; D: TRBD2; V: TRBV27; size: many; DNA: TGTGCCAGCAAGCTAGCGGGAGACGTCAACGAGCAGTACTTC; CDR3: CASKLAGDVNEQYF
J: TRBJ2-3; D: -; V: TRBV10-3; size: few; DNA: TGTGCCAGCGCAGGGGGGCTGCTTAGCACAGATACGCAGTATTTT; CDR3: CASAGGLLSTDTQYF
J: TRBJ1-6; D: -; V: TRBV3-1; size: many; DNA: TGTGCCAGCAGCCAAGTAGAGGGCAGGTCACCCCTCCACTTT; CDR3: CASSQVEGRSPLHF
J: TRBJ2-2; D: TRBD1; V: TRBV20-1; size: -; DNA: TGCGGTATAGGGGGCGACACCGGTGAGCTGTTTTTT; CDR3: CGIGGDTGELFF
J: TRBJ2-1; D: -; V: TRBV5-1; size: many; DNA: TGCGCCAGCAGCTTGGAAACCCCATCATACAATGAGCAGTTCTTC; CDR3: CASSLETPSYNEQFF
J: TRBJ1-2; D: -; V: TRBV20-1; size: many; DNA: TGCAGTGCTAGCTATGGCTACACCTTC; CDR3: CSASYGYTF
J: TRBJ2-3; D: -; V: TRBV7-2; size: -; DNA: TGTGCCAGCAGCTTATGGGCGCAGAGCACAGATACGCAGTATTTT; CDR3: CASSLWAQSTDTQYF
J: TRBJ2-6; D: TRBD1; V: TRBV29-1; size: many; DNA: TGCAGCGTGACCGGGACAGGGGGCGTTGGGGCCAACGTCCTGACTTTC; CDR3: CSVTGTGGVGANVLTF
J: TRBJ1-1; D: TRBD1; V: TRBV5-5; size: many; DNA: TGTGCCAGCAGCTTCAACCCGGGACAGGGGGAAGCTTTCTTT; CDR3: CASSFNPGQGEAFF
J: TRBJ2-6; D: -; V: TRBV7-2; size: -; DNA: TGTGCCAGCAGCTTGATCGGACCTAGCTCTGGGGCCAACGTCCTGACTTTC; CDR3: CASSLIGPSSGANVLTF
J: TRBJ2-1; D: -; V: TRBV5-5; size: many; DNA: TGTGCCAGCAGCCCCCTCGGCGGGGACAATGAGCAGTTCTTC; CDR3: CASSPLGGDNEQFF
J: TRBJ1-1; D: -; V: TRBV6-5; size: many; DNA: TGTGCCAGCAGTTACCTGGGGGTAGGGAGCACTGAAGCTTTCTTT; CDR3: CASSYLGVGSTEAFF
J: TRBJ2-7; D: TRBD1; V: TRBV12-3/TRBV12-4; size: -; DNA: TGTGCCAGCAGAGGACAGGGTACCTACGAGCAGTACTTC; CDR3: CASRGQGTYEQYF
J: TRBJ2-3; D: -; V: TRBV7-9; size: many; DNA: TGTGCCAGCAGCTTCCCCGGAATCAGGGATACGCAGTATTTT; CDR3: CASSFPGIRDTQYF
J: TRBJ1-1; D: -; V: TRBV7-6; size: -; DNA: TGTGCCAGCAGCCCTCCCCTGGACACTGAAGCTTTCTTT; CDR3: CASSPPLDTEAFF
J: TRBJ2-7; D: TRBD1; V: TRBV7-9; size: -; DNA: TGTGCCAGCAGCTCATACAGGGGCAACGAGCAGTACTTC; CDR3: CASSSYRGNEQYF
J: TRBJ2-5; D: TRBD1; V: TRBV5-1; size: many; DNA: TGCGCCAGCAGCTTGGTGGGACAGGGAAGGGAGACCCAGTACTTC; CDR3: CASSLVGQGRETQYF
J: TRBJ2-1; D: -; V: TRBV5-1; size: many; DNA: TGCGCCAGCAGCGCGCCGACTTGGAATGAGCAGTTCTTC; CDR3: CASSAPTWNEQFF
J: TRBJ1-1; D: -; V: TRBV7-9; size: few; DNA: TGTGCCAGCAGCGCAGGGTTGCGGGAAGCTTTCTTT; CDR3: CASSAGLREAFF
J: TRBJ1-1; D: -; V: TRBV27; size: many; DNA: TGTGCCAGCAGTGAGGAGACAGGTTCGAACACTGAAGCTTTCTTT; CDR3: CASSEETGSNTEAFF
J: TRBJ2-1; D: TRBD2; V: TRBV6-2/TRBV6-3; size: many; DNA: TGTGCCAGCAGTTACTCTAGCGGGACTAGCGGGGGGTCCTACAATGAGCAGTTCTTC; CDR3: CASSYSSGTSGGSYNEQFF